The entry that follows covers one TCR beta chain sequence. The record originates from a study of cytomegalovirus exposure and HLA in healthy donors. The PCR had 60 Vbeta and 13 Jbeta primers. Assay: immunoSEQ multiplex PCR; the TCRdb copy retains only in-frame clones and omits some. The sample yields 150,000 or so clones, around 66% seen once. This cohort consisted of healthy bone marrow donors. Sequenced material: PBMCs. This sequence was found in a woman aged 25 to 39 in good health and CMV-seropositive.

This CDR3 reads CASSLGGRSNQPQHF. In DNA form, the CDR3 reads TGTGCCAGCAGCTTAGGAGGGAGAAGCAATCAGCCCCAGCATTTT. The chain combines TRBV5-8 with TRBJ1-5; D unresolved. This CDR3 is built from 15 residues. Looked up from germline, CDR1 is SGHTS and CDR2 is YDEGEE. V was cut by 2 bases and J by 1 base, with 10 bases left in between. Based on the CDR3 plus reference TRBV5-8 and TRBJ1-5, the full variable domain is EAGVTQSPTHLIKTRGQQATLRCSPISGHTSVYWYQQALGLGLQFLLWYDEGEERNRGNFPPRFSGRQFPNYSSELNVNALELEDSALYLCASSLGGRSNQPQHFGDGTRLSIL.